The 3 T cell receptor beta chains listed next were all sequenced from one sample in a study of regulatory T cells in long-lasting Graves disease. Time point indicated: persistent/refractory GD, antithyroid drugs over 5 years with positive TRAb. Researchers made the TCR library from RNA that was extracted from PBMCs. Sequencing libraries for TCR beta were prepared with iRepertoire HTBI primers and Arm-PCR of CDR3 regions. TCRdb redid the calling of the multiplex PCR reads with MiXCR, one entry per CDR3 protein. This sample has about 290,000 distinct CDR3 sequences, with 22% found just once. The sample in question was peripheral blood mononuclear cells (PBMCs), obtained when the disease was refractory, from a patient treated with antithyroid drugs. These receptors were obtained from a female donor with Graves disease.

This clonotype was recorded a few times. The chain carries TRBV18 and TRBJ2-7, with D possibly called TRBD1 or TRBD2 (6 bases each). Trimming removed 2 bases at V and 2 bases at J, with 13 bases between. The length of the CDR3 is 15 residues. Germline CDR1 is KGHSH and CDR2 is LQKENI. Here the CDR3 DNA reads TGTGCCAGCTCACCAAGGGCGGAGGGGGCCTACGAGCAGTACTTC. Translating gives CASSPRAEGAYEQYF.

This clonotype was picked up a small number of times. The chain employs TRBV28 and TRBJ1-1; D is unclear. V gave up 3 bases and J gave up 11 bases, with 10 bases separating them. Germline CDR1 is MDHEN and CDR2 is SYDVKM. This CDR3 is built from 11 residues. The CDR3 DNA reads TGTGCCAGCAGTTTGGGGTCGAGGGCTTTCTTT. It encodes CASSLGSRAFF. The entire variable domain, with the rest obtained from reference TRBV28 and TRBJ1-1, is as follows: DVKVTQSSRYLVKRTGEKVFLECVQDMDHENMFWYRQDPGLGLRLIYFSYDVKMKEKGDIPEGYSVSREKKERFSLILESASTNQTSMYLCASSLGSRAFFGQGTRLTVV.

The sample holds many counts of this clonotype. The chain links TRBV6-5 to TRBJ1-1; no definite D call. The germline V and J ends were trimmed by 1 base and 1 base, with 13 bases remaining between them. CDR1 and CDR2 (germline): MNHEY, SVGAGI. The CDR3 consists of 16 residues. The CDR3 spells CASSYFGTRPNTEAFF. The CDR3 DNA is TGTGCCAGCAGTTACTTTGGCACCCGACCGAACACTGAAGCTTTCTTT.